These 28 T cell receptor beta chains share one sample of origin, sequenced in a study of blood T cells in healthy people across ages (dated by TCRdb to about 2015). The library was prepared using 5' RACE. TCRdb names Illumina HiSeq 2500 as the instrument used. A second roughly 6 to 12 cycle PCR used a sample-barcoded 5' primer and a J-beta primer mix. In-frame beta chains were kept once TCRdb had trimmed the public reads at Q25 with fastp and called clones with MiXCR. Rows are unified per CDR3 protein, each entry keeping the most common DNA and genes. Recorded for this sample are hundreds of thousands of distinct CDR3 sequences; roughly 26% of them occurred a single time. 3% of the sample goes to the ten largest clones. The sample was also reused in another study, on T cells of mothers and their children.

The sample was blood. These receptors all come from a boy aged 10-17 years in good health.

This chain connects TRBV20-1 to TRBJ2-5, with 10 bases fitting TRBD2. Germline V gene lookup returns CDR1 DFQATT and CDR2 SNEGSKA (reference sequence). The CDR3 consists of 15 residues. V dropped 5 bases and J dropped 3; count of bases not matched to a gene: 9. The CDR3 nucleotides read TGCAGTGCTTTAGAGTTCCTAGCGGGAGAAGAGACCCAGTACTTC. Amino acids: CSALEFLAGEETQYF.

The chain uses TRBV29-1 and TRBJ1-4, with TRBD1 identical over 8 bases. Germline V gives CDR1 SQVTM, CDR2 ANQGSEA. With V trimmed by 6 bases and J by 5 bases, 5 bases remained unmatched. The CDR3 runs to 13 residues. DNA of the CDR3: TGCAGCGTCGACAGGGGCCAAAATGAAAAACTGTTTTTT. Translated: CSVDRGQNEKLFF.

This clonotype has just a few counts. The V gene is TRBV11-2, the J gene TRBJ1-2, with D tentatively TRBD1 (6 bases). CDR1 is SGHAT and CDR2 is FQNNGV in the germline V gene. Trimming took 3 bases from V and 0 from J, leaving 14 bases between them. The CDR3 extends over 16 amino acids. The CDR3, as DNA: TGTGCCAGCAGCTTTTCCCCGGGGGGCCCTAACTATGGCTACACCTTC. This translates into CASSFSPGGPNYGYTF.

CDR3 bases: TGCAGTGCGCGGGACGGACTCATGAACACTGAAGCTTTCTTT. The encoded protein is CSARDGLMNTEAFF. The J gene is TRBJ1-1, the V gene TRBV20-1; TRBD1 is a possible D gene (5 bases). The V and J ends lost 6 bases and 0 bases respectively, with 14 bases between them. The CDR3 is 14 residues long. Germline lookup yields CDR1 DFQATT and CDR2 SNEGSKA (reference sequence).

CDR3: CATGPSTGILYGYTF. CDR3 coding DNA: TGTGCCACTGGTCCGAGCACGGGAATACTCTATGGCTACACCTTC. The gene calls are TRBV15 and TRBJ1-2, with unresolved D. Germline V lookup: CDR1 LNHNV, CDR2 YYDKDF (reference sequence). The length of the CDR3 is 15 residues. Trimming shortened V by 9 bases and J by 4 bases, and 21 bases separated the two germline ends.

The J gene is TRBJ2-5, the V gene TRBV5-1; D is undetermined. CDR1 and CDR2 (germline): SGHRS, YFSETQ. The V gene lost 3 bases and the J gene lost 4 bases, with 10 bases spanning the gap. CDR3 length equals 13 residues. The CDR3 is CASSWAVGETQYF. CDR3 DNA: TGCGCCAGCAGCTGGGCGGTAGGAGAGACCCAGTACTTC.

This sequence joins TRBV5-1 and TRBJ1-3, with a possible D match to TRBD1 (5 bases). The CDR3 has 17 amino acids. CDR1 and CDR2 from the germline V gene are SGHRS and YFSETQ. The V gene lost 4 bases and the J gene lost 0 bases, with 17 bases spanning the gap. CDR3 sequence: CASSTLGPASSGNTIYF. CDR3 bases: TGCGCCAGCAGCACGTTGGGACCGGCTAGCTCTGGAAACACCATATATTTT.

This clonotype was counted only a few times. This CDR3 fails to terminate in the conserved phenylalanine or tryptophan, so it likely reflects a read error. The chain employs TRBV7-2 and TRBJ1-5; D gene unclear. Germline CDR1 and CDR2: SGHTA and FQGNSA. There are 13 residues in the CDR3. V dropped 6 bases and J dropped 6 bases, with 12 bases sitting between them. The CDR3 bases are TGTGCCAGCAGTCCGCGAAGAATTCAGCCCCAGCATCTT. Translating it yields CASSPRRIQPQHL.

The chain employs TRBV29-1 and TRBJ2-5; 7 bases map to TRBD1. The DNA end lines up better with TRBJ2-1; the J call may be wrong. Germline lookup yields CDR1 SQVTM and CDR2 ANQGSEA. CDR3 length: 18 amino acids. The CDR3 DNA is TGCAGCGGTACAGGGGCAGTTCGCCCAGGCTTAAAGTGGGATGAGCAGTTCTTC. It encodes CSGTGAVRPGLKWDEQFF.

This sequence joins TRBV12-3 or TRBV12-4 and TRBJ2-6; D remains ambiguous. Trimming removed 5 bases from V and 4 bases from J, with 12 bases in between. The CDR3 covers 15 residues. The CDR3 region has the DNA TGTGCCAGCAGTCCCGTTGCAAGAGGGGCCAACGTCCTGACTTTC. Its protein is CASSPVARGANVLTF.

This clonotype was seen a single time. The rearrangement links TRBV5-1 to TRBJ2-4; tentatively, D is TRBD1 (6 bases). The CDR3 sequence is 12 residues long. CDR1 and CDR2 from the germline V gene are SGHRS and YFSETQ. V lost 4 bases to trimming and J lost 9 bases, with 11 bases between them. CDR3 DNA sequence: TGCGCCAGCAGCCCTACAGGGACCATTCAGTACTTC. This sequence encodes CASSPTGTIQYF.

V is TRBV12-3 or TRBV12-4 and J is TRBJ1-2; no definite D call. Trimming took off 6 bases at V and 7 bases at J, with 24 bases between the two ends. This CDR3 spans 16 amino acids. CDR3 sequence: CASSLSSQVVFAGYTF. Written as DNA, the CDR3 is TGTGCCAGCAGCCTCTCTTCGCAGGTAGTCTTCGCTGGCTACACCTTC.

The chain's CDR3 is CSSGSGGYNEQFF. The CDR3 DNA sequence: TGCAGTAGTGGTAGCGGGGGCTACAATGAGCAGTTCTTC. The rearrangement joins TRBV29-1 to TRBJ2-1; 9 nucleotides line up with TRBD2. The CDR3 is 13 residues long. Germline V gives CDR1 SQVTM, CDR2 ANQGSEA.

The J gene is TRBJ2-1, the V gene TRBV6-1, with D maybe TRBD2 (7 bases). CDR3 length equals 14 residues. Per the germline V gene, CDR1 is MNHNS and CDR2 is SASEGT. The ends were cut back, 7 bases at V and 8 bases at J, with 18 bases in the middle. Here the CDR3 DNA reads TGTGCCAGCACAGACAGGCGGGGGATCTATGAGCAGTTCTTC. Its protein is CASTDRRGIYEQFF.

The chain couples TRBV20-1 to TRBJ1-3; no firm D call. V was clipped by 6 bases and J by 4 bases, with 10 bases between them. CDR1 is DFQATT, CDR2 SNEGSKA, per germline (reference sequence). This CDR3 is 12 amino acids long. The CDR3: CSALALGNTIYF. The CDR3 DNA is TGCAGTGCCTTGGCCTTAGGAAACACCATATATTTT.

The chain carries TRBV6-6 and TRBJ2-7; 9 bases map to TRBD1. CDR1 and CDR2 (germline): MNHNY, SVGAGI (reference sequence). This CDR3 contains 15 residues. Trimming cost V 2 bases and J 2 bases; bases outside gene matches: 4. The CDR3, as DNA: TGTGCCAGCAGTTACCAGACAGGGGGGACCTACGAGCAGTACTTC. Translating it yields CASSYQTGGTYEQYF.

V gene TRBV5-1 combines with J gene TRBJ2-7, with D tentatively TRBD1 or TRBD2 (5 bases each). Between the trimmed V and J ends, which lost 5 bases and 5 bases, there was a span of 8 bases. CDR3 length: 11 amino acids. The germline V gene encodes CDR1 SGHRS and CDR2 YFSETQ. The CDR3 region is CASRGVHEQYF. CDR3 in DNA: TGCGCCAGCAGGGGGGTCCACGAGCAGTACTTC.

This clonotype was counted a few times. The chain links TRBV24-1 to TRBJ2-2; D is uncertain. Trimming removed 5 bases from V and 6 bases from J, with 18 bases in between. The CDR3 contains 16 residues. In germline, CDR1 is KGHDR, CDR2 SFDVKD. CDR3 sequence (DNA): TGTGCCACCAGTGGTACTGGCGGCAGAGGTCCCGGGGAGCTGTTTTTT. Translating it yields CATSGTGGRGPGELFF.

This chain links TRBV3-1 with TRBJ1-2; D is unresolved. CDR1 is LGHDT and CDR2 is YNNKEL in the germline V gene (reference sequence). CDR3 size: 15 residues. Trimming pared 0 bases from V and 2 bases from J, leaving 10 bases between. CDR3 protein: CASSQDLIGNYGYTF. Here the CDR3 DNA reads TGTGCCAGCAGCCAAGATCTAATAGGGAACTATGGCTACACCTTC.

This clonotype was seen more than once but under ten times. This chain connects TRBV2 to TRBJ1-4, with 8 bases aligning to TRBD1. The CDR3 is 11 residues long. In germline, CDR1 is SNHLY, CDR2 FYNNEI. V was clipped by 7 bases and J by 15 bases; unmatched bases: 7. CDR3 in amino acids: CASNEGQAVFF. The CDR3 region has the DNA TGTGCCAGCAACGAGGGACAGGCGGTGTTTTTT.

The V gene is TRBV11-2, the J gene TRBJ2-5; maybe TRBD1 (6 bases). Germline CDR1 reads SGHAT; CDR2 reads FQNNGV. V was shortened by 5 bases and J by 4 bases, with 14 bases between the two germline ends. The CDR3 totals 14 residues. CDR3 protein: CASSDQGGGETQYF. As DNA, the CDR3 is TGTGCCAGCAGCGATCAAGGGGGTGGAGAGACCCAGTACTTC.

V is TRBV7-6 and J is TRBJ1-6, with 7 bases lining up with TRBD1. The CDR3 is made up of 14 amino acids. J lost 8 bases, V lost 5 bases, and 6 bases had no gene match. From germline, CDR1 is SGHVS and CDR2 FNYEAQ. The CDR3 DNA reads TGTGCCAGCAGCACGAGGGACAGTGATTCACCCCTCCACTTT. Its translation is CASSTRDSDSPLHF.

The V and J genes are TRBV5-1 and TRBJ2-2; TRBD1 aligns across 9 bases. Germline V gene sequence: CDR1 SGHRS, CDR2 YFSETQ. The CDR3 runs to 16 residues. Losses at the gene ends were 4 bases for V and 5 bases for J; bases not matched to a gene: 9. CDR3 protein: CASSRTGGAGTGELFF. CDR3 in DNA: TGCGCCAGCAGCCGCACAGGGGGCGCCGGGACCGGGGAGCTGTTTTTT.

The sample holds many counts of this clonotype. The rearrangement joins TRBV12-3 or TRBV12-4 to TRBJ2-7; 9 nucleotides align to TRBD1. The length of the CDR3 is 14 residues. J lost 1 base, V lost 6 bases, and 4 bases had no gene match. The CDR3: CASRPTGGSYEQYF. The CDR3 DNA reads as TGTGCCAGCAGGCCGACAGGGGGATCCTACGAGCAGTACTTC.

This clonotype was counted ten times or more. The J gene is TRBJ2-1, the V gene TRBV14; TRBD2 matches 8 bases. The germline V gene has CDR1 SGHDN and CDR2 FVKESK. The CDR3 runs 17 residues. Trimming removed 0 bases from V and 4 bases from J; junction bases left unmatched: 8. CDR3 coding DNA: TGTGCCAGCAGCCAAGATCGGGGTAGCGGGGCTTACAATGAGCAGTTCTTC. It translates to CASSQDRGSGAYNEQFF.

This clonotype was recorded a few times. The chain employs TRBV11-1 and TRBJ2-5; D remains ambiguous. Trimming cost V 2 bases and J 5 bases, with 9 bases left between them. CDR3 length equals 13 residues. Germline V gene data show CDR1 as SGHAT and CDR2 as FQDESV (reference sequence). The CDR3 here is CASSLTRPETQYF. The CDR3 nucleotides are TGTGCCAGCAGCTTAACCCGCCCGGAGACCCAGTACTTC.

The gene calls are TRBV4-1 and TRBJ2-3; no reliable D call. Trimming shortened V by 1 base and J by 3 bases, and 11 bases separated the two germline ends. The CDR3 runs to 15 residues. Germline V lookup: CDR1 MGHRA, CDR2 YSYEKL. CDR3 DNA: TGCGCCAGCAGCCAAGGGCAGCTCGGTACAGATACGCAGTATTTT. This encodes CASSQGQLGTDTQYF.

There are a few counts of this clonotype. This could be a read error, since a much larger clone is one nucleotide away. This chain connects TRBV29-1 to TRBJ2-5; TRBD2 agrees at 7 bases. Unmatched junction bases numbered 0, after V lost 3 bases and J lost 2 bases. The CDR3 spans 12 residues. CDR1 SQVTM and CDR2 ANQGSEA come from the germline V gene. The CDR3 DNA reads TGCAGCGTTGACGGGGGGCAAGAGACCCAGTACTTC. Residues: CSVDGGQETQYF. The entire variable domain, with the rest obtained from reference TRBV29-1 and TRBJ2-5, is as follows: SAVISQKPSRDICQRGTSLTIQCQVDSQVTMMFWYRQQPGQSLTLIATANQGSEATYESGFVIDKFPISRPNLTFSTLTVSNMSPEDSSIYLCSVDGGQETQYFGPGTRLLVL.